The entry below describes one TCR beta chain. Its target is not known. The data stem from a study of early T cells in non-severe SARS-CoV-2 infection. Looking at the study overall: It was bulk RNA from unsorted whole blood that was sequenced, and the chains were unpaired. General observations from the study: Private and CD4 specificities were missed by VDJdb matching, which favored anti-spike CD8 responses.

As part of library construction, unique molecular identifiers were attached to individual cDNA molecules. In TCRdb, the 5' RACE reads were re-called with MiXCR into one record per CDR3 protein. The sample lists fewer than 85,000 distinct CDR3 sequences, around 9.9% occurring once. This CDR3 is 14 amino acids long. Germline V CDR1 and CDR2: DFQATT, SNEGSKA (reference sequence). V was pared by 1 base and J by 0 bases, with 7 bases between. This chain uses TRBV20-1 with TRBJ1-3; D call uncertain. The sample taken for sequencing was whole blood. This TCR was sampled from an adult who was a healthcare worker with PCR-confirmed SARS-CoV-2 infection or an uninfected control (not recorded which). The CDR3 DNA sequence: TGCAGTGCTAGAGCTTTGCGCTCTGGAAACACCATATATTTT. This encodes CSARALRSGNTIYF.